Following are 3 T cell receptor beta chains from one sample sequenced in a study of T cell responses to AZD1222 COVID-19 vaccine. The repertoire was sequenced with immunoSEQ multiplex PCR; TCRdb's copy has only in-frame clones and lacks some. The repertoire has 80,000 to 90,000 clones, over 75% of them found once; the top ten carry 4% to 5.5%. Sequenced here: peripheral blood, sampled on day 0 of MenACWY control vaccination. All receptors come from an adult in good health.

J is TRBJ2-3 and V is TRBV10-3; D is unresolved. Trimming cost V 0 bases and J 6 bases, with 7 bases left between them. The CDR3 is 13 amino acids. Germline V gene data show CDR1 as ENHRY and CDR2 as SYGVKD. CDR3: CAISESGWDTQYF. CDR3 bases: TGTGCCATCAGTGAGTCAGGGTGGGATACGCAGTATTTT.

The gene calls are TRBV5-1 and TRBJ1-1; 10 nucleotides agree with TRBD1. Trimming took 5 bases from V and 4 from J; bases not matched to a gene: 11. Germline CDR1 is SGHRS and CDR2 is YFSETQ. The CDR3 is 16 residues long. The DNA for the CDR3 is TGCGCCAGCAGTCCCGGGACAGGGGACGGTGGCACTGAAGCTTTCTTT. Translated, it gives CASSPGTGDGGTEAFF.

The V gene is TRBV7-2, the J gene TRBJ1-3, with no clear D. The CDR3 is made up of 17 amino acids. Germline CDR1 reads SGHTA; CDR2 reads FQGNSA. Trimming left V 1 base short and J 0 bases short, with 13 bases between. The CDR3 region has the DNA TGTGCCAGCAGCTTAGTTGGTGTGGGGAACTCTGGAAACACCATATATTTT. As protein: CASSLVGVGNSGNTIYF.